Listed below are T cell receptor beta chains from one sample, sequenced in a study of cytomegalovirus exposure and HLA in healthy donors. The method was immunoSEQ multiplex PCR; TCRdb's version includes in-frame clones alone and lacks a portion of them. The profile shows about 200,000 clones, about 79% of them singletons. Sequenced input: PBMCs. Every receptor here comes from a woman aged 25 to 39 in good health and CMV-seropositive. Each CDR3 is given without its conserved first and last residue.

V	J	CDR3
TRBV11-2	TRBJ1-1	ASSLDRTEAF
TRBV7-6	TRBJ1-2	ASSSYKGTEVYGYT
TRBV6-1	TRBJ1-1	ASSGIDRNTEAF
TRBV29-1	TRBJ1-1	SIESTGQTEAF
TRBV6-1	TRBJ1-5	ASSERGGTNQPQH
TRBV7-9	TRBJ2-3	ASHGQNTDTQY
TRBV29-1	TRBJ2-7	SVARHDNLHEQY
TRBV28	TRBJ1-1	ASIPPAGHTEAF
TRBV7-9	TRBJ2-7	ASSLIGAGRSYEQY
TRBV6-5	TRBJ2-1	ASGPFRDMYNEQF
TRBV5-5	TRBJ2-5	ASNTPGTGLETQY
TRBV14	TRBJ2-7	ASSPFPGAEQY
TRBV2	TRBJ1-4	ASMWGRSNEKLF
TRBV27	TRBJ2-1	ASSFESSGYNEQF
TRBV5-6	TRBJ1-5	ASSLIDQEAQH
TRBV27	TRBJ2-3	ASIGRDTQY
TRBV28	TRBJ1-2	ASSTPYGYT
TRBV25-1	TRBJ1-2	ASSISIQGAGGYT
TRBV6-5	TRBJ2-7	ASSYSRAGRDYEQY
TRBV5-1	TRBJ1-1	ASSPGGGLGTEAF
TRBV15	TRBJ2-3	ATSSQGTRTQY
TRBV2	TRBJ2-1	ASSRTGTGRSYNEQF
TRBV6-1	TRBJ2-2	ASKVDMAGELF
TRBV7-9	TRBJ2-1	ASSPDRGAWNEQF
TRBV6-1	TRBJ1-4	ASRDSGTANEKLF
TRBV7-6	TRBJ2-1	ASSMVLADNEQF
TRBV18	TRBJ2-1	ASSRVSGRNNEQF
TRBV2	TRBJ1-2	ASIERNYGYT
TRBV27	TRBJ1-4	ASSPQGGGEKLF
TRBV5-4	TRBJ2-7	ASSLLAGVSEQY
TRBV27	TRBJ1-1	ASSFRGYTEAF
TRBV30	TRBJ2-7	AWGTGTSGSGYEQY
TRBV19	TRBJ1-2	ASSMGHANLYGYT
TRBV2	TRBJ2-1	ASSEERSKGNEQF
TRBV28	TRBJ1-4	ASSLGPNEKLF
TRBV28	TRBJ2-7	ASSGGGDFSYEQY
TRBV5-4	TRBJ2-7	ASSLGGVLDYEQY
TRBV7-6	TRBJ2-5	ASSSGLETQY
TRBV9	TRBJ2-7	ASSVGSRTYEQY
TRBV12-5	TRBJ1-1	ASGSFSNTEAF
TRBV6-1	TRBJ2-5	ASITLETQY
TRBV9	TRBJ2-3	ASNRDSTDTQY
TRBV28	TRBJ2-1	ASSFGRAAYNEQF
TRBV27	TRBJ2-7	ASSPGLHYEQY
TRBV5-4	TRBJ2-5	ASSWGLAGEETQY
TRBV6-5	TRBJ2-1	ASSYVASGPPGEQF
TRBV4-2	TRBJ2-3	ASSQEMAGVGTDTQY
TRBV28	TRBJ1-2	ASRRTGGDYGYT